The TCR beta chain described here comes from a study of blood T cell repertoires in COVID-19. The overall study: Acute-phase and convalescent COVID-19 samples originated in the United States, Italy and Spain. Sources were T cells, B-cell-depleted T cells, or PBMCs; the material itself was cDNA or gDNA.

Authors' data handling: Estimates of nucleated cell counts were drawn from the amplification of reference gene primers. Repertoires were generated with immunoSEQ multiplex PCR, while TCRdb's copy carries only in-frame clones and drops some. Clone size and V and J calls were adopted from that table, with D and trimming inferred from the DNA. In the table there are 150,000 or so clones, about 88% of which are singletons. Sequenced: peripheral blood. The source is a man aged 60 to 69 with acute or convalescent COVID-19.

In nucleotides, the CDR3 is TGTGCCATCAGTGGAGGACAGGCGGGAGAGACCCAGTACTTC. Translated: CAISGGQAGETQYF. The rearrangement links TRBV10-3 to TRBJ2-5, with TRBD1 matching over 7 bases. With V trimmed by 4 bases and J by 4 bases, 6 bases remained unmatched. The germline CDR1 and CDR2 sequences are ENHRY and SYGVKD. The CDR3 has 14 residues.